These 3 T cell receptor beta chains share one sample of origin, sequenced in a study of T cell changes during pregnancy in multiple sclerosis. Profiled with immunoSEQ multiplex PCR; TCRdb holds only in-frame clones, not every one. The profile covers 45,000 to 65,000 clones, with 94% appearing a single time and less than 4.5% taken by the ten largest. The sequences come from CD8+ T cells from peripheral blood mononuclear cells, collected in the third trimester of pregnancy. The receptors were gathered from a female donor with multiple sclerosis, enrolled in a pregnancy study.

The chain recombines TRBV19 with TRBJ2-7; D may be TRBD1 (5 bases). V lost 5 bases and J lost 2, with 10 bases in between. The CDR3 is 13 residues long. Germline V gene data show CDR1 as LNHDA and CDR2 as SQIVND (reference sequence). CDR3 in amino acids: CASSSVTAYEQYF. In DNA form, the CDR3 reads TGTGCCAGTAGTTCCGTGACAGCCTACGAGCAGTACTTC. The full variable domain, completed using reference TRBV19 and TRBJ2-7, is DGGITQSPKYLFRKEGQNVTLSCEQNLNHDAMYWYRQDPGQGLRLIYYSQIVNDFQKGDIAEGYSVSREKKESFPLTVTSAQKNPTAFYLCASSSVTAYEQYFGPGTRLTVT.

There are many counts of this clone. The chain recombines TRBV2 with TRBJ2-1; tentatively, D is TRBD2 (5 bases). The CDR3 has 14 residues. CDR1 SNHLY and CDR2 FYNNEI come from the germline V gene. Deletions cut 0 bases from V and 10 bases from J, with 13 bases between. The CDR3 DNA reads as TGTGCCAGCAGTGAAGCTTTGAGGGAAGACGAGCAGTTCTTC. Its translation is CASSEALREDEQFF.

The V call is TRBV13, the J call TRBJ2-1; tentatively, D is TRBD2 (6 bases). Between the trimmed V and J ends, which lost 5 bases and 4 bases, there was a span of 18 bases. The CDR3 loop spans 16 amino acids. CDR1 and CDR2 from the germline V gene are PRHDT and FYEKMQ (reference sequence). The CDR3 nucleotides read TGTGCCAGCAGCCCAAGACTAGTAGGGGATTACAATGAGCAGTTCTTC. Amino acids: CASSPRLVGDYNEQFF.